This TCR beta chain emerged from a study of blood T cells in healthy people across ages. A sample-barcoded 5' primer and a J-beta primer mix were used in a second PCR of roughly 7 to 11 cycles. Each single sample gave us at least 2.5 million CDR3-containing paired-end reads. In TCRdb, the 5' RACE reads were re-called with MiXCR into one record per CDR3 protein. The table shows 590,000 or so distinct CDR3 sequences, with around 31% occurring only once. This clonotype occurred many times. Its specificity is unknown. The study's findings and limits: Without sorted subsets, naive and antigen-experienced compartments could not be conclusively compared.

Investigators took around 11 milliliters of peripheral blood from every donor. No fewer than 7 million PBMCs went into each sample. The sequence derives from a woman of 80 years or more in good health. The sequenced material came from blood.

The CDR3: CASSPGTGTQYF. For the CDR3, the DNA is TGTGCCAGCAGCCCCGGAACCGGAACGCAGTATTTT. The chain joins TRBV7-8 to TRBJ2-3; D is uncertain. CDR3 size: 12 residues. Germline CDR1 SGHVS, CDR2 FQNEAQ. Between the trimmed V and J ends, which lost 5 bases and 9 bases, there was a span of 12 bases.